Listed below are T cell receptor beta chains from one sample, sequenced in a study of cytomegalovirus exposure and HLA in healthy donors. Libraries were prepared by immunoSEQ multiplex PCR; TCRdb keeps only in-frame clonotypes and omits some of them. The sample shows approximately 180,000 clones, 70% to 90% of them seen only once. The sample consisted of PBMCs. The source is a girl aged 5-17 years in good health and CMV-seropositive. Each CDR3 is given with its conserved first and last residue. The order of the fields is D gene, J gene, clone size, CDR3 length, V gene, CDR3 DNA, CDR3 protein. The D gene is left open where the match is weak. Some rows mark clone size as missing; the rest say once, few, many or name a class of expanded clone.

d_call: .
j_call: TRBJ2-2
clone_size: .
cdr3_length: 13
v_call: TRBV5-6
cdr3_nt: TGTGCCAGCAGCCCTACAAGACTCGGGGAGCTGTTTTTT
cdr3_aa: CASSPTRLGELFF

d_call: TRBD1
j_call: TRBJ2-7
clone_size: once
cdr3_length: 15
v_call: TRBV5-1
cdr3_nt: TGCGCCAGCAGCGCGGGGACAGGGGGAAACTACGAGCAGTACTTC
cdr3_aa: CASSAGTGGNYEQYF

d_call: .
j_call: TRBJ1-1
clone_size: .
cdr3_length: 12
v_call: TRBV6-1
cdr3_nt: TGTGCCAGCAGCGAGACAGAAGGTGAAGCTTTCTTT
cdr3_aa: CASSETEGEAFF

d_call: .
j_call: TRBJ2-5
clone_size: .
cdr3_length: 13
v_call: TRBV9
cdr3_nt: TGTGCCAGCAGCGTAGGTCTAGGAGAGACCCAGTACTTC
cdr3_aa: CASSVGLGETQYF

d_call: .
j_call: TRBJ2-1
clone_size: .
cdr3_length: 15
v_call: TRBV27
cdr3_nt: TGTGCCAGCTACTCCGCGGGTCACCCAGGCAATGAGCAGTTCTTC
cdr3_aa: CASYSAGHPGNEQFF

d_call: .
j_call: TRBJ2-5
clone_size: .
cdr3_length: 13
v_call: TRBV25-1
cdr3_nt: TGTGCCAGCAGTGAACGGGGTAGAGAGACCCAGTACTTC
cdr3_aa: CASSERGRETQYF

d_call: .
j_call: TRBJ2-2
clone_size: .
cdr3_length: 14
v_call: TRBV6-4
cdr3_nt: TGTGCCAGCAGTGAGGAGGGGGCGGCCGGGGAGCTGTTTTTT
cdr3_aa: CASSEEGAAGELFF

d_call: .
j_call: TRBJ1-1
clone_size: .
cdr3_length: 15
v_call: TRBV5-4
cdr3_nt: TGTGCCAGCAGACCGGGGGGAGTTGTGAACACTGAAGCTTTCTTT
cdr3_aa: CASRPGGVVNTEAFF

d_call: .
j_call: TRBJ2-7
clone_size: .
cdr3_length: 13
v_call: TRBV6-5
cdr3_nt: TGTGCCAGCAGTGAAGTACCAGGGTACGAGCAGTACTTC
cdr3_aa: CASSEVPGYEQYF

d_call: .
j_call: TRBJ1-2
clone_size: .
cdr3_length: 14
v_call: TRBV18
cdr3_nt: TGTGCCAGCTCACCAACGACAGTCCACTATGGCTACACCTTC
cdr3_aa: CASSPTTVHYGYTF

d_call: .
j_call: TRBJ2-7
clone_size: .
cdr3_length: 13
v_call: TRBV10-1
cdr3_nt: TGCGCCCCCCAGTGGGGCAGACCTAGGGAGCAGTACTTC
cdr3_aa: CAPQWGRPREQYF

d_call: TRBD1
j_call: TRBJ1-5
clone_size: .
cdr3_length: 15
v_call: TRBV10-2
cdr3_nt: TGCGCCAGCAGGACAGCACAGGGGGCAGGTCAGCCCCAGCATTTT
cdr3_aa: CASRTAQGAGQPQHF

d_call: TRBD1
j_call: TRBJ1-5
clone_size: .
cdr3_length: 13
v_call: TRBV23-1
cdr3_nt: TGCGCCATCCTCAGACAGGGCCATCAGCCCCAGCATTTT
cdr3_aa: CAILRQGHQPQHF

d_call: TRBD1
j_call: TRBJ1-2
clone_size: .
cdr3_length: 12
v_call: TRBV6-1
cdr3_nt: TGTGCCAGCAGTAAGGGGGCGCATGGCTACACCTTC
cdr3_aa: CASSKGAHGYTF

d_call: .
j_call: TRBJ1-1
clone_size: .
cdr3_length: 15
v_call: TRBV5-6
cdr3_nt: TGTGCCAGCAGCCCCCTCCGCGGAGTGAACACTGAAGCTTTCTTT
cdr3_aa: CASSPLRGVNTEAFF

d_call: TRBD2
j_call: TRBJ2-7
clone_size: few
cdr3_length: 15
v_call: TRBV30
cdr3_nt: TGTGCCTGGAGTGCTCCCCGGGGGGGCCCGTACGAGCAGTACTTC
cdr3_aa: CAWSAPRGGPYEQYF

d_call: TRBD2
j_call: TRBJ2-3
clone_size: once
cdr3_length: 18
v_call: TRBV4-1
cdr3_nt: TGCGCCAGCAGCCACCCTAGCGGGGGACTCTCTAGCACAGATACGCAGTATTTT
cdr3_aa: CASSHPSGGLSSTDTQYF

d_call: TRBD1
j_call: TRBJ1-2
clone_size: .
cdr3_length: 16
v_call: TRBV7-9
cdr3_nt: TGTGCCAGCAGCTTAGGACAGGGGAAGGATAACTATGGCTACACCTTC
cdr3_aa: CASSLGQGKDNYGYTF

d_call: .
j_call: TRBJ1-1
clone_size: few
cdr3_length: 17
v_call: TRBV27
cdr3_nt: TGTGCCAGCAGTTTATTTTTCGCAAGAGGGAGGGACACTGAAGCTTTCTTT
cdr3_aa: CASSLFFARGRDTEAFF

d_call: .
j_call: TRBJ2-5
clone_size: .
cdr3_length: 14
v_call: TRBV5-1
cdr3_nt: TGCGCCAGCAGCTTGGGTCGACAGCAAGAGACCCAGTACTTC
cdr3_aa: CASSLGRQQETQYF

d_call: .
j_call: TRBJ1-6
clone_size: once
cdr3_length: 16
v_call: TRBV4-1
cdr3_nt: TGCGCCAGCAGCCAAGAAACAACACAGGGCAGTACACCCCTCCACTTT
cdr3_aa: CASSQETTQGSTPLHF

d_call: .
j_call: TRBJ1-2
clone_size: .
cdr3_length: 13
v_call: TRBV7-9
cdr3_nt: TGTGCCAGCATAGGAGGGGTCCCCTATGGCTACACCTTC
cdr3_aa: CASIGGVPYGYTF

d_call: TRBD2
j_call: TRBJ2-7
clone_size: .
cdr3_length: 14
v_call: TRBV6-5
cdr3_nt: TGTGCCAGCACTCCGGGACCGGGAGGCTACGAGCAGTACTTC
cdr3_aa: CASTPGPGGYEQYF

d_call: TRBD1
j_call: TRBJ2-2
clone_size: .
cdr3_length: 17
v_call: TRBV7-9
cdr3_nt: TGTGCCAGCAGCTACCCGGGACAGGCCTCGAACACCGGGGAGCTGTTTTTT
cdr3_aa: CASSYPGQASNTGELFF

d_call: TRBD1
j_call: TRBJ1-1
clone_size: .
cdr3_length: 15
v_call: TRBV5-4
cdr3_nt: TGTGCCAGCAGCTCTATCGGGACAGTGAACACTGAAGCTTTCTTT
cdr3_aa: CASSSIGTVNTEAFF

d_call: .
j_call: TRBJ1-1
clone_size: few
cdr3_length: 15
v_call: TRBV5-4
cdr3_nt: TGTGCCAGCAGCTTCGGGGGGGAAGGGGCCACTGAAGCTTTCTTT
cdr3_aa: CASSFGGEGATEAFF

d_call: .
j_call: TRBJ2-7
clone_size: .
cdr3_length: 15
v_call: TRBV2
cdr3_nt: TGTGCCAGCAGTGAAGGCCAGGCGACAACCTACGAGCAGTACTTC
cdr3_aa: CASSEGQATTYEQYF

d_call: TRBD2
j_call: TRBJ2-1
clone_size: .
cdr3_length: 14
v_call: TRBV5-4
cdr3_nt: TGTGCCAGCAGCTTGGGGCGGGGGGGGAATGAGCAGTTCTTC
cdr3_aa: CASSLGRGGNEQFF

d_call: .
j_call: TRBJ2-1
clone_size: .
cdr3_length: 9
v_call: TRBV2
cdr3_nt: TGTGCCAGCAATGCTATTCAGTTCTTC
cdr3_aa: CASNAIQFF

d_call: .
j_call: TRBJ1-2
clone_size: .
cdr3_length: 13
v_call: TRBV6-6
cdr3_nt: TGTGCCAGCAACAAGTTGCAGGGTGGCGGCTACACCTTC
cdr3_aa: CASNKLQGGGYTF

d_call: .
j_call: TRBJ2-3
clone_size: once
cdr3_length: 15
v_call: TRBV27
cdr3_nt: TGTGCCAGCAGTATTAACAGGGTATTAACAGATACGCAGTATTTT
cdr3_aa: CASSINRVLTDTQYF

d_call: .
j_call: TRBJ1-1
clone_size: .
cdr3_length: 11
v_call: TRBV2
cdr3_nt: TGTGCCACCAGACAGAGCACTGAAGCTTTCTTT
cdr3_aa: CATRQSTEAFF

d_call: TRBD2
j_call: TRBJ2-7
clone_size: .
cdr3_length: 13
v_call: TRBV25-1
cdr3_nt: TGTGCCAGCAGCCCCGGGGGGGGGTACGAGCAGTACTTC
cdr3_aa: CASSPGGGYEQYF

d_call: TRBD1
j_call: TRBJ1-1
clone_size: .
cdr3_length: 13
v_call: TRBV6-6
cdr3_nt: TGTGCCAGACAGACAGGGGAGGACACTGAAGCTTTCTTT
cdr3_aa: CARQTGEDTEAFF

d_call: TRBD1
j_call: TRBJ1-6
clone_size: .
cdr3_length: 14
v_call: TRBV6-1
cdr3_nt: TGTGCCAGCAGTTCACGGGACAGGGCTCCACCCCTCCACTTT
cdr3_aa: CASSSRDRAPPLHF

d_call: .
j_call: TRBJ2-6
clone_size: .
cdr3_length: 14
v_call: TRBV30
cdr3_nt: TGTGCCTGGAGTCGGGACTCTGGGGCCAACGTCCTGACTTTC
cdr3_aa: CAWSRDSGANVLTF

d_call: .
j_call: TRBJ1-1
clone_size: once
cdr3_length: 14
v_call: TRBV10-3
cdr3_nt: TGTGCCATCAGTGAGAGGGGATCGAACACTGAAGCTTTCTTT
cdr3_aa: CAISERGSNTEAFF

d_call: .
j_call: TRBJ1-2
clone_size: .
cdr3_length: 16
v_call: TRBV7-2
cdr3_nt: TGTGCCAGCAGCTTAGCGGTCCAGGCCAGGGTGAACGGCTACACCTTC
cdr3_aa: CASSLAVQARVNGYTF

d_call: TRBD2
j_call: TRBJ2-3
clone_size: .
cdr3_length: 15
v_call: TRBV2
cdr3_nt: TGTGCCAGCAGTGCGACTAGCGGGGGATCAGATACGCAGTATTTT
cdr3_aa: CASSATSGGSDTQYF

d_call: .
j_call: TRBJ1-2
clone_size: few
cdr3_length: 13
v_call: TRBV9
cdr3_nt: TGTGCCAGCAGCGTAGTTAATGAGTATGGCTACACCTTC
cdr3_aa: CASSVVNEYGYTF

d_call: .
j_call: TRBJ2-2
clone_size: .
cdr3_length: 15
v_call: TRBV10-3
cdr3_nt: TGTGCCATCCTTGCAGGGGCGCCTCCCAACGGGGAGCTGTTTTTT
cdr3_aa: CAILAGAPPNGELFF

d_call: TRBD1
j_call: TRBJ1-1
clone_size: .
cdr3_length: 18
v_call: TRBV5-4
cdr3_nt: TGTGCCAGCAGCTTCAATAAACCGGGACAGGGGGCGAGGTCTGAAGCTTTCTTT
cdr3_aa: CASSFNKPGQGARSEAFF

d_call: .
j_call: TRBJ2-7
clone_size: .
cdr3_length: 14
v_call: TRBV5-6
cdr3_nt: TGTGCCAGCAGCTGGCGGGTTAATTCCTACGAGCAGTACTTC
cdr3_aa: CASSWRVNSYEQYF

d_call: TRBD1
j_call: TRBJ2-5
clone_size: .
cdr3_length: 15
v_call: TRBV27
cdr3_nt: TGTGCCAGCAGTTCGGGCAGGGGGTACCAAGAGACCCAGTACTTC
cdr3_aa: CASSSGRGYQETQYF

d_call: .
j_call: TRBJ2-7
clone_size: .
cdr3_length: 12
v_call: TRBV19
cdr3_nt: TGTGCCAGTAGTGGGAACGGGGAAGAGCAGTACTTC
cdr3_aa: CASSGNGEEQYF

d_call: TRBD1
j_call: TRBJ1-2
clone_size: once
cdr3_length: 14
v_call: TRBV11-1
cdr3_nt: TGTGCCAGCAGCCAGCGAGGGGGCCCAGAGCGGGACACCTTC
cdr3_aa: CASSQRGGPERDTF

d_call: .
j_call: TRBJ1-1
clone_size: .
cdr3_length: 13
v_call: TRBV5-5
cdr3_nt: TGTGCCAGCAGCTGGGAGAAGCACACTGAAGCTTTCTTT
cdr3_aa: CASSWEKHTEAFF

d_call: TRBD2
j_call: TRBJ2-1
clone_size: .
cdr3_length: 17
v_call: TRBV7-9
cdr3_nt: TGTGCCAGCAGCCCAGTCCGAATAGCGGGGGACTACAATGAGCAGTTCTTC
cdr3_aa: CASSPVRIAGDYNEQFF

d_call: .
j_call: TRBJ1-5
clone_size: .
cdr3_length: 17
v_call: TRBV7-3
cdr3_nt: TGTGCCAGCAGCTTAATCCCCCCGGGAAATGGCAATCAGCCCCAGCATTTT
cdr3_aa: CASSLIPPGNGNQPQHF

d_call: .
j_call: TRBJ1-1
clone_size: once
cdr3_length: 16
v_call: TRBV10-1
cdr3_nt: TGCGCCAGCAGTGAGTCGACTCGGCATAAGAACACTGAAGCTTTCTTT
cdr3_aa: CASSESTRHKNTEAFF

d_call: .
j_call: TRBJ1-3
clone_size: .
cdr3_length: 15
v_call: TRBV30
cdr3_nt: TGTGCCTGGGGCCTCCTGACAGGTACTGGAAACACCATATATTTT
cdr3_aa: CAWGLLTGTGNTIYF